The 7 T cell receptor beta chains given below trace back to one sample, sequenced in a study of cytomegalovirus exposure and HLA in healthy donors. The PCR made use of 60 Vbeta and 13 Jbeta primers. The method was immunoSEQ multiplex PCR; TCRdb's version includes in-frame clones alone and lacks a portion of them. The sample has about 150,000 clones; about 80% are singletons. The sequencing sample was made of PBMCs. These receptors were collected from a man aged 35 to 55 in good health and CMV-seronegative.

The chain uses TRBV2 and TRBJ2-1; D remains unclear. This CDR3 spans 13 amino acids. Germline loops: CDR1 SNHLY, CDR2 FYNNEI. Deletions cut 6 bases from V and 0 bases from J, with 6 bases between. The DNA of the CDR3 is TGTGCCAGCAGACCCAGCTCCTACAATGAGCAGTTCTTC. Amino acids: CASRPSSYNEQFF.

The V gene is TRBV9, the J gene TRBJ2-1, with 7 bases fitting TRBD2. Per germline, CDR1 SGDLS and CDR2 YYNGEE. The CDR3 is 15 amino acids. V trimming: 3 bases; J trimming: 6 bases; junction bases outside the gene matches: 9. The CDR3 loop is CASSARGEGPNEQFF. The CDR3 DNA reads as TGTGCCAGCAGCGCCCGGGGGGAGGGCCCCAATGAGCAGTTCTTC. Drawing the rest from reference TRBV9 and TRBJ2-1, the complete variable domain is DSGVTQTPKHLITATGQRVTLRCSPRSGDLSVYWYQQSLDQGLQFLIQYYNGEERAKGNILERFSAQQFPDLHSELNLSSLELGDSALYFCASSARGEGPNEQFFGPGTRLTVL.

V and J are TRBV7-2 and TRBJ2-6; weak D call: TRBD2 (5 bases). CDR3 length: 14 amino acids. The V gene's germline CDR1 is SGHTA and CDR2 FQGNSA. With 5 bases removed from V and 7 bases from J, the gap between germline ends came to 12 bases. In DNA form, the CDR3 reads TGTGCCAGCAGCCCCTACCGGACTGCCAACGTCCTGACTTTC. Encoded protein: CASSPYRTANVLTF.

This chain connects TRBV4-2 to TRBJ1-3, with 8 positions matching TRBD1. The CDR3 runs 17 residues. Germline V lookup: CDR1 LGHNA, CDR2 YNFKEQ. Trimming at V came to 2 bases and at J to 0 bases, leaving 6 bases not matched to a gene. The CDR3 here is CASSQQQGELSGNTIYF. In DNA, the CDR3 is TGTGCCAGCAGCCAACAACAGGGGGAGCTCTCTGGAAACACCATATATTTT.

The V and J genes are TRBV7-6 and TRBJ1-2; 10 positions match TRBD1. This CDR3 is built from 14 residues. In germline, CDR1 is SGHVS, CDR2 FNYEAQ. Losses at the gene ends were 6 bases for V and 2 bases for J; bases not matched to a gene: 3. The CDR3 coding sequence is TGTGCCAGCAGTCCGGGACAGGGGAACTATGGCTACACCTTC. Translated, it gives CASSPGQGNYGYTF.

This clone was counted between two and nine times. The V call is TRBV28, the J call TRBJ2-1; 7 bases fit TRBD2. The CDR3 runs to 14 residues. Per germline, CDR1 MDHEN and CDR2 SYDVKM. V lost 3 bases, J lost 7 bases, and 6 bases stayed unmatched. The CDR3 loop is CASSFGRTRNEQFF. The CDR3 DNA reads as TGTGCCAGCAGTTTCGGGAGGACGAGGAATGAGCAGTTCTTC. Drawing the rest from reference TRBV28 and TRBJ2-1, the complete variable domain is DVKVTQSSRYLVKRTGEKVFLECVQDMDHENMFWYRQDPGLGLRLIYFSYDVKMKEKGDIPEGYSVSREKKERFSLILESASTNQTSMYLCASSFGRTRNEQFFGPGTRLTVL.

The V gene is TRBV4-1, the J gene TRBJ2-3, with 8 bases matching TRBD1. The J segment lost 0 bases and the V segment lost 4 bases, leaving 6 bases of the junction unmatched. Germline CDR1 MGHRA, CDR2 YSYEKL. The CDR3 length is 16 residues. The CDR3 spells CASSLPGQASTDTQYF. The CDR3 DNA is TGCGCCAGCAGCCTCCCGGGACAGGCGAGCACAGATACGCAGTATTTT.